These 3 T cell receptor beta chains originate from one sample sequenced in a study of blood T cells in healthy people across ages. Together with a sample-barcoded 5' primer, a J-beta primer mix was included in a second PCR lasting roughly 6 to 12 cycles. Each CDR3 protein gets one entry after TCRdb re-called the 5' RACE reads with MiXCR. The data show around 1.7 million distinct CDR3 sequences, with about 28% seen just once and more than 6% held by the top ten. The sequenced sample consisted of blood. These receptors were taken from a woman younger than 45 in good health.

This clonotype showed up just a few times. V and J are TRBV20-1 and TRBJ2-1; D possibly corresponds to TRBD2 (5 bases). Trimming took off 6 bases at V and 9 bases at J, with 18 bases between the two ends. From germline, CDR1 is DFQATT and CDR2 SNEGSKA (reference sequence). The CDR3 consists of 13 residues. CDR3 coding DNA: TGCAGTGCCCCCGGCGGGCTAACGAGTGAGCAGTTCTTC. It specifies CSAPGGLTSEQFF.

As concerns this clonotype: The junction and the germline gene differ at one end; a read error may be behind it. This sequence joins TRBV7-3 and TRBJ1-1; TRBD1 is a possible D gene (5 bases). Germline V gene sequence: CDR1 SGHTA, CDR2 FQGTGA. This CDR3 region has 13 residues. Written as DNA, the CDR3 is TGCGCCAGCAGCTCCAGAACAGGAGATGAAGCTTTCTTT. Translating it yields CASSSRTGDEAFF.

This clonotype was recorded a few times. V usage is TRBV7-8 and J usage is TRBJ1-2; 7 bases align to TRBD1. V was pared by 5 bases and J by 4 bases, with 10 bases of the junction left unmatched. The germline gives CDR1 SGHVS, CDR2 FQNEAQ. The CDR3 totals 15 residues. The CDR3 bases are TGTGCCAGCAGCCTAAAAGGGGGCATCGGCTATGGCTACACCTTC. Residues: CASSLKGGIGYGYTF.